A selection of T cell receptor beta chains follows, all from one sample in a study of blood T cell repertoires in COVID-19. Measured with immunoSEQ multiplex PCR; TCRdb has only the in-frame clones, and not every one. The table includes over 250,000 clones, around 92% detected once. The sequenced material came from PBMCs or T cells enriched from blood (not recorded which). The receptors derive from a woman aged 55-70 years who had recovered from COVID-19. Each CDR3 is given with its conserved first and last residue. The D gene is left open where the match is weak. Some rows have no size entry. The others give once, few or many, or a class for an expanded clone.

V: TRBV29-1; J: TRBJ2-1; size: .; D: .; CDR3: CSVAFSTGTEQFF; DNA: TGCAGCGTGGCTTTCTCTACAGGGACTGAGCAGTTCTTC
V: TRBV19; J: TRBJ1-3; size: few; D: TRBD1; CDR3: CASSTGQRNTIYF; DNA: TGTGCCAGTAGTACGGGACAGCGGAACACCATATATTTT
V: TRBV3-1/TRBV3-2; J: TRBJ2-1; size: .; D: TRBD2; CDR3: CASSQDRLAGVDEQFF; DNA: TGTGCCAGCAGCCAAGATAGACTAGCGGGGGTCGATGAGCAGTTCTTC
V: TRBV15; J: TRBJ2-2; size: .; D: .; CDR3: CATSRNTGEWNTGELFF; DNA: TGTGCCACCAGCAGAAACACGGGGGAGTGGAACACCGGGGAGCTGTTTTTT
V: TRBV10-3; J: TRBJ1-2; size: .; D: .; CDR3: CAISELLTVGYTF; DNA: TGTGCCATCAGTGAGCTCTTAACGGTTGGCTACACCTTC
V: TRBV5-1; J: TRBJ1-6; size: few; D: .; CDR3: CASSRSLLYNSPLHF; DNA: TGCGCCAGCAGCAGATCCTTACTTTATAATTCACCCCTCCACTTT
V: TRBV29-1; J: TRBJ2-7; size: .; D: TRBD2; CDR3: CSVPVSGETYEQYF; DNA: TGCAGCGTCCCAGTTAGCGGGGAGACCTACGAGCAGTACTTC
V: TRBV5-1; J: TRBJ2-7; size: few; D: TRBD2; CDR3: CASRKREQYEQYF; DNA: TGCGCCAGCCGCAAGCGGGAGCAGTACGAGCAGTACTTC
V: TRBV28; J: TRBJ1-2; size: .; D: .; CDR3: CAAKRVNYGYTF; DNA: TGTGCCGCGAAGAGGGTAAACTATGGCTACACCTTC
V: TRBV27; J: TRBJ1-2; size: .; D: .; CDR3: CASSARGEGYTF; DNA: TGTGCGAGCAGCGCCCGGGGGGAAGGCTACACCTTC
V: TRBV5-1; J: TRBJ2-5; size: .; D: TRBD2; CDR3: CASSQTSGYQETQYF; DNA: TGCGCCAGCAGCCAGACTAGCGGGTACCAAGAGACCCAGTACTTC
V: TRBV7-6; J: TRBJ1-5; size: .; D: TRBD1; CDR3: CASSVRDRGQPQHF; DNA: TGTGCCAGCAGCGTCCGGGACAGGGGTCAGCCCCAGCATTTT
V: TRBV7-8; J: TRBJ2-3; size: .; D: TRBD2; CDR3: CASSLQLAGNLRYTQYF; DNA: TGTGCCAGCAGCTTACAGTTAGCGGGGAACCTCAGGTATACGCAGTATTTT
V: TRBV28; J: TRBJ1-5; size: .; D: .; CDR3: CASHISNPPQHF; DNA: TGTGCCAGCCATATTAGCAATCCGCCCCAGCATTTT
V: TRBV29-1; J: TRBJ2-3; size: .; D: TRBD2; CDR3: CSAGGGRGADTQYF; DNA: TGCAGCGCTGGGGGCGGGAGGGGCGCAGATACGCAGTATTTT
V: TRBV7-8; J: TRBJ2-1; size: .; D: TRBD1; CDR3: CASRAGGRSEFF; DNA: TGTGCCAGCCGTGCAGGGGGTCGTAGTGAGTTCTTC
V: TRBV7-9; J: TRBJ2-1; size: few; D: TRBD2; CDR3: CASSALTSDSYNEQFF; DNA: TGTGCCAGCAGCGCATTGACTAGCGACTCCTACAATGAGCAGTTCTTC
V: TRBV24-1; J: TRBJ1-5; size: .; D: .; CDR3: CATSDEGGQPQHF; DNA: TGTGCCACCAGTGACGAGGGAGGACAGCCCCAGCATTTT
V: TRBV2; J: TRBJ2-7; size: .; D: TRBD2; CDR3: CAIEGTSGSYEQYF; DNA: TGTGCCATAGAGGGGACTAGCGGGAGCTACGAGCAGTACTTC
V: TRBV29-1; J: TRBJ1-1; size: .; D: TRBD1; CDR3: CSGTGGGRNTEAFF; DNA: TGCAGTGGGACAGGGGGCGGAAGGAACACTGAAGCTTTCTTT
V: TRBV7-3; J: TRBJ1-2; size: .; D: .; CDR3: CASSQTGHESSGYTF; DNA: TGTGCCAGCAGTCAAACGGGACATGAATCTTCTGGCTACACCTTC
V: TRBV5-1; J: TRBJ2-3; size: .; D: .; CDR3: CASSLTRDTQYF; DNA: TGCGCCAGCAGCCTTACTCGGGATACGCAGTATTTT
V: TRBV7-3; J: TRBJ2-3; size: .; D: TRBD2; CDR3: CASSSGGAFDTQYF; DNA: TGTGCCAGCAGCTCCGGGGGGGCCTTTGATACGCAGTATTTT
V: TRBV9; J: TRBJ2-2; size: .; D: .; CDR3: CASSVLGNTGELFF; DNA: TGTGCCAGCAGCGTACTCGGGAACACCGGGGAGCTGTTTTTT
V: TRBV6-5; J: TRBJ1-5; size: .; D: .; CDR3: CASSYSGGSGQPQHF; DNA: TGTGCCAGCAGTTACTCCGGGGGATCAGGTCAGCCCCAGCATTTT
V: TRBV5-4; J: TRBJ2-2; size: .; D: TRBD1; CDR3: CATSPGTASNTGELFF; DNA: TGTGCCACGAGTCCCGGGACAGCATCGAACACCGGGGAGCTGTTTTTT
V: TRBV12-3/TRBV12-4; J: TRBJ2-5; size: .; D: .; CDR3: CASTPKETQYF; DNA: TGTGCCAGCACCCCCAAAGAGACCCAGTACTTC
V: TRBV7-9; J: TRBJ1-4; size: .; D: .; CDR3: CASKGGSEKLFF; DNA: TGTGCCAGCAAAGGGGGTTCTGAAAAACTGTTTTTT
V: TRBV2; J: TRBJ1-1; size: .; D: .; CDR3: CASLGQKGTEAFF; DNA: TGTGCCAGCCTCGGACAGAAAGGTACTGAAGCTTTCTTT
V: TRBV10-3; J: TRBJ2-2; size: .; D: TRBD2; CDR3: CAIPSGLAGGLPNTGELFF; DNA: TGTGCCATCCCCTCGGGACTAGCGGGAGGACTACCTAACACCGGGGAGCTGTTTTTT
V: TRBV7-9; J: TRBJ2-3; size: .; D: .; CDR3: CASSIGSADTQYF; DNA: TGTGCCAGCAGCATTGGCTCAGCAGATACGCAGTATTTT
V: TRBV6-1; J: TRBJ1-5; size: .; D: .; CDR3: CASSESRLGGINQPQHF; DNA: TGTGCCAGCAGTGAATCAAGATTGGGGGGAATAAATCAGCCCCAGCATTTT
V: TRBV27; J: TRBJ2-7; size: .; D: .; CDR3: CGLIRSTYF; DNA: TGTGGCCTTATACGGAGCACGTACTTC
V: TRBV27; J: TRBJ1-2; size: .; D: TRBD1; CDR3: CASSWTGSYGYTF; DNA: TGTGCCAGCAGTTGGACAGGGAGCTATGGCTACACCTTC
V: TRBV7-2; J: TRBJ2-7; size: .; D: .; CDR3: CASSLWGGREQYF; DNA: TGTGCCAGCAGCTTATGGGGGGGCCGCGAGCAGTACTTC
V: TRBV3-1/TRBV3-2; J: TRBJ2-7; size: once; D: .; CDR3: CASSQWPRLSEQYF; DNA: TGTGCCAGCAGCCAGTGGCCTAGGCTCTCCGAGCAGTACTTC
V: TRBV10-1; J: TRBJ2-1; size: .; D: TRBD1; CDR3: CASQKGQSNNEQFF; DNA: TGCGCCAGCCAGAAGGGACAGTCAAACAATGAGCAGTTCTTC
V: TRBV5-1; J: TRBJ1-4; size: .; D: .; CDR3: CASSLRGIGEKLFF; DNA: TGCGCCAGCAGCTTGAGGGGAATTGGAGAAAAACTGTTTTTT
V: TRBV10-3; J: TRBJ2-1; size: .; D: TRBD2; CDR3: CAISESASGVSGEQFF; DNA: TGTGCCATCAGTGAGTCAGCTAGCGGGGTTAGCGGTGAGCAGTTCTTC
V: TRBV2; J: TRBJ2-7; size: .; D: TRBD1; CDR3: CASSEVGGRGRDEQYF; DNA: TGTGCCAGCAGTGAAGTCGGGGGCAGGGGGCGCGACGAGCAGTACTTC
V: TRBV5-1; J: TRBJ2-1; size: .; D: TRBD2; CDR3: CASSRTSVTLEQFF; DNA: TGCGCCAGCAGCAGGACTAGCGTAACTTTAGAGCAGTTCTTC
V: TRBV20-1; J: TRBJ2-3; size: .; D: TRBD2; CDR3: CSASSGRPTDTQYF; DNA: TGCAGTGCTAGTTCCGGGAGGCCCACAGATACGCAGTATTTT
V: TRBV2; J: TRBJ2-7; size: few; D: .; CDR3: CATGQWTYEQYF; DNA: TGTGCCACCGGACAGTGGACCTACGAGCAGTACTTC
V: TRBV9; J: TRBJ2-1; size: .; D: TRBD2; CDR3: CASSVSGAGNEQFF; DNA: TGTGCCAGCAGCGTTAGCGGGGCGGGGAATGAGCAGTTCTTC
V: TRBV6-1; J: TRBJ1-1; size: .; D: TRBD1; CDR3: CASSEQARGFTEAFF; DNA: TGTGCCAGCAGTGAGCAGGCCAGGGGGTTCACTGAAGCTTTCTTT
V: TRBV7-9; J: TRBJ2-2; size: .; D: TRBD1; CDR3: CAAGGQSQSSNTGELFF; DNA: TGTGCCGCAGGGGGACAGTCACAAAGTTCGAACACCGGGGAGCTGTTTTTT
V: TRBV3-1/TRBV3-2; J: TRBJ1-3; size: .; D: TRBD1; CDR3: CASSLDRVVSGNTIYF; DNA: TGTGCCAGCAGCCTCGACAGGGTGGTCTCTGGAAACACCATATATTTT
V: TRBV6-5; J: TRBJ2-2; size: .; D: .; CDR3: CASGQDSGELFF; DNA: TGTGCCAGCGGCCAGGACAGCGGGGAGCTGTTTTTT
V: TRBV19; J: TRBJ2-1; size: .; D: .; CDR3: CASRQAHEQFF; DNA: TGTGCCAGTAGACAGGCCCATGAGCAGTTCTTC
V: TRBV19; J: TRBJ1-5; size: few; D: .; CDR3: CASSSLGHNSNQPQHF; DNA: TGTGCCAGTAGTTCGCTCGGACATAATAGCAATCAGCCCCAGCATTTT